Shown below are 22 T cell receptor beta chains from a single sample sequenced in a study of human T cells and chemical hapten exposure. As to time point: patch test 3, about 24 weeks after DPC sensitization. Documented treatment: therapeutic diphenylcyclopropenone sensitization with weekly scalp DPC. Each CDR3 protein is one row after TCRdb ran MiXCR on the RACE reads. The table records 80,000 to 100,000 distinct CDR3 sequences, 27% of them present only once. Sequenced here: whole blood, sampled in connection with sensitization to the hapten diphenylcyclopropenone (DPC). Source of these receptors: a man aged 35-49 years with alopecia areata. Some clones in this sample may be carry-over from other donors' samples.

This chain uses TRBV7-9 with TRBJ1-1; maybe TRBD1 (6 bases). V shed 5 bases and J shed 3 bases, with 13 bases lying between them. This CDR3 has 14 amino acids. Germline V gene lookup returns CDR1 SEHNR and CDR2 FQNEAQ (reference sequence). The CDR3 here is CASSPARTDTEAFF. The CDR3 DNA is TGTGCCAGCAGCCCAGCCCGGACAGACACTGAAGCTTTCTTT.

CDR3 residues: CASSEGETSYEQYF. The CDR3, as DNA: TGTGCCAGCAGTGAAGGGGAGACTAGCTACGAGCAGTACTTC. The chain is built from TRBV6-1 and TRBJ2-7, with D possibly matching TRBD2 (6 bases). Germline CDR1 and CDR2: MNHNS and SASEGT. Trimming cost V 1 base and J 3 bases, with 10 bases left between them. CDR3 length equals 14 residues.

The J gene is TRBJ2-3, the V gene TRBV29-1, with TRBD2 as a possible D gene (5 bases). The germline gives CDR1 SQVTM, CDR2 ANQGSEA. Trimming took off 4 bases at V and 2 bases at J, with 13 bases between the two ends. The CDR3 runs 14 residues. CDR3 nucleotides: TGCAGCGTTGGAGCGGTGACTATCACAGATACGCAGTATTTT. It codes for CSVGAVTITDTQYF.

Only a few counts were recorded for this clonotype. V gene TRBV7-2 combines with J gene TRBJ2-3, with D uncertain. Germline V gene sequence: CDR1 SGHTA, CDR2 FQGNSA. The CDR3 is made up of 15 amino acids. Trimming shortened V by 3 bases and J by 2 bases, and 12 bases separated the two germline ends. CDR3 protein: CASSLPLVSTDTQYF. For the CDR3, the DNA is TGTGCCAGCAGCTTGCCCCTAGTATCCACAGATACGCAGTATTTT.

The J gene is TRBJ1-2, the V gene TRBV6-1; D unclear. Germline CDR1 is MNHNS and CDR2 is SASEGT. The CDR3 runs to 12 residues. V was pared by 3 bases and J by 9 bases, with 11 bases between. Here the CDR3 DNA reads TGTGCCAGCAGTGAGACGGCGTCAAGCTACACCTTC. It yields the protein CASSETASSYTF.

Ten or more counts support this clonotype. The chain links TRBV20-1 to TRBJ1-1; D is unresolved. V lost 4 bases to trimming and J lost 0 bases, with 9 bases between them. The germline V gene has CDR1 DFQATT and CDR2 SNEGSKA (reference sequence). The CDR3 length is 13 residues. CDR3 region: CSAKDGLNTEAFF. The CDR3 nucleotides are TGCAGTGCTAAGGACGGATTGAACACTGAAGCTTTCTTT.

In its sample, this clonotype was seen a few times. The rearrangement links TRBV7-9 to TRBJ1-1; possibly TRBD1 for D (6 bases). In germline, CDR1 is SEHNR, CDR2 FQNEAQ (reference sequence). This CDR3 has 13 amino acids. The V and J ends lost 2 bases and 7 bases respectively, with 11 bases between them. The CDR3 coding sequence is TGTGCCAGCAGCTTAAGGGGGTGTGGTGAAGCTTTCTTT. Translated: CASSLRGCGEAFF.

The V and J genes are TRBV9 and TRBJ2-7; TRBD2 aligns across 8 bases. Germline V CDR1 and CDR2: SGDLS, YYNGEE. V dropped 0 bases and J dropped 5; count of bases not matched to a gene: 1. The CDR3 is 13 residues long. The CDR3 here is CASSVDGRDEQYF. In DNA, the CDR3 is TGTGCCAGCAGCGTAGACGGGAGGGACGAGCAGTACTTC.

This chain uses TRBV5-1 with TRBJ2-1; no definite D call. CDR3 length: 15 amino acids. CDR1 SGHRS and CDR2 YFSETQ come from the germline V gene. The V and J ends lost 0 bases and 0 bases respectively, with 7 bases between them. Here the CDR3 reads CASSLVTSSYNEQFF. The CDR3 DNA reads TGCGCCAGCAGCTTGGTAACCAGCTCCTACAATGAGCAGTTCTTC.

The chain has TRBV24-1 and TRBJ1-2; no firm D call. V was clipped by 4 bases and J by 1 base, with 12 bases between them. The CDR3 contains 15 residues. Germline V gene lookup returns CDR1 KGHDR and CDR2 SFDVKD. The CDR3 sequence is CATSDSRFINYGYTF. The CDR3 DNA follows: TGTGCCACCAGTGACAGCAGATTCATTAACTATGGCTACACCTTC.

The gene calls are TRBV6-5 and TRBJ2-5; D gene unclear. Germline V gene sequence: CDR1 MNHEY, CDR2 SVGAGI. V was trimmed by 0 bases and J by 7 bases, leaving 18 bases between them. The CDR3 consists of 16 residues. The CDR3 protein is CASSYSITLQKGTQYF. CDR3 DNA sequence: TGTGCCAGCAGTTACTCGATAACTTTACAGAAGGGGACCCAGTACTTC.

This clonotype has at least ten counts. The chain has TRBV4-2 and TRBJ2-6, with D unclear. Trimming took 2 bases from V and 2 from J, leaving 10 bases between them. Germline CDR1 reads LGHNA; CDR2 reads YNFKEQ. The CDR3 consists of 16 residues. CDR3 protein: CASSQSGAPGANVLTF. CDR3 bases: TGTGCCAGCAGCCAATCAGGCGCTCCTGGGGCCAACGTCCTGACTTTC.

The chain combines TRBV5-1 with TRBJ2-3, with 12 bases identical to TRBD2. V lost 3 bases and J lost 8; bases outside the gene matches: 10. The CDR3 is made up of 16 amino acids. Germline CDR1 SGHRS, CDR2 YFSETQ. CDR3 in amino acids: CASSSRLAGDWVTQYF. CDR3 DNA: TGCGCCAGCAGCTCAAGACTAGCGGGAGATTGGGTTACGCAGTATTTT.

This clonotype was detected only a few times. V gene TRBV11-2 combines with J gene TRBJ1-2; unclear D gene. Germline CDR1 is SGHAT and CDR2 is FQNNGV. V gave up 5 bases and J gave up 0 bases, with 10 bases separating them. The CDR3 has 14 residues. The CDR3 loop reads CASSEPAANYGYTF. The CDR3, as DNA: TGTGCCAGCAGCGAACCTGCCGCTAACTATGGCTACACCTTC.

The V and J genes are TRBV6-6 and TRBJ1-6; D unresolved. The CDR3 runs 15 residues. Trimming cost V 7 bases and J 0 bases, with 10 bases left between them. In germline, CDR1 is MNHNY, CDR2 SVGAGI (reference sequence). DNA for the CDR3: TGTGCCAGCAAAAAAGAGTCCTCCTATAATTCACCCCTCCACTTT. Its protein product is CASKKESSYNSPLHF.

This clonotype was detected many times. V is TRBV20-1 and J is TRBJ2-7; D is ambiguous. V was shortened by 0 bases and J by 5 bases, with 11 bases between the two germline ends. Germline V CDR1 and CDR2: DFQATT, SNEGSKA (reference sequence). This CDR3 region has 13 residues. The CDR3 spells CSARDYSFDEQYF. The CDR3 DNA follows: TGCAGTGCTAGAGATTATTCCTTCGACGAGCAGTACTTC.

The rearrangement links TRBV5-1 to TRBJ2-6; 12 bases are a match to TRBD1. Germline V gene lookup returns CDR1 SGHRS and CDR2 YFSETQ. J gave up 0 bases and V 0 bases, and 1 base lay outside the gene matches. The CDR3 consists of 18 residues. CDR3 sequence reads: CASSLGGQGASGANVLTF. The CDR3, as DNA: TGCGCCAGCAGCTTGGGGGGACAGGGGGCCTCTGGGGCCAACGTCCTGACTTTC.

This rearrangement joins TRBV20-1 to TRBJ2-7; D is perhaps TRBD1 or TRBD2 (5 bases each). Germline-derived CDR1 and CDR2 are DFQATT and SNEGSKA (reference sequence). Between the trimmed V and J ends, which lost 6 bases and 6 bases, there was a span of 18 bases. CDR3 length equals 13 residues. In DNA, the CDR3 is TGCAGTGCAAGTTTTGTGGGACCCTCCGAGCAGTACTTC. Translation gives CSASFVGPSEQYF.

The V call is TRBV4-2, the J call TRBJ2-1, with 12 positions matching TRBD2. CDR3 length: 15 amino acids. V lost 3 bases, J lost 14 bases, and 11 bases stayed unmatched. In germline, CDR1 is LGHNA, CDR2 YNFKEQ. CDR3 amino acids: CASSQSETSGRGKFF. In DNA form, the CDR3 reads TGTGCCAGCAGCCAGTCTGAGACTAGCGGGAGAGGGAAGTTCTTC.

V is TRBV7-9 and J is TRBJ2-5; D may correspond to TRBD1 or TRBD2 (5 bases each). The CDR3 totals 14 residues. V lost 2 bases, J lost 1 base, and 8 bases lay in between. CDR1 and CDR2 from the germline V gene are SEHNR and FQNEAQ (reference sequence). CDR3 DNA sequence: TGTGCCAGCAGCTTACGAGGGACCCAAGAGACCCAGTACTTC. Protein: CASSLRGTQETQYF.

This chain links TRBV6-5 with TRBJ2-7; D is undetermined. This CDR3 has 14 amino acids. CDR1 and CDR2 from the germline V gene are MNHEY and SVGAGI. Trimming shortened V by 10 bases and J by 0 bases, and 16 bases separated the two germline ends. The CDR3 spells CATVIVGSSYEQYF. The CDR3 nucleotides read TGTGCCACCGTGATTGTCGGAAGCTCCTACGAGCAGTACTTC.

The chain links TRBV10-3 to TRBJ1-6; tentatively, D is TRBD1 (5 bases). Trimming removed 3 bases from V and 9 bases from J, with 12 bases in between. The CDR3 extends over 14 amino acids. Germline-derived CDR1 and CDR2 are ENHRY and SYGVKD. The CDR3 protein is CAISEGRDGSPLHF. CDR3 nucleotide sequence: TGTGCCATCAGTGAAGGCAGGGACGGTTCACCCCTCCACTTT.